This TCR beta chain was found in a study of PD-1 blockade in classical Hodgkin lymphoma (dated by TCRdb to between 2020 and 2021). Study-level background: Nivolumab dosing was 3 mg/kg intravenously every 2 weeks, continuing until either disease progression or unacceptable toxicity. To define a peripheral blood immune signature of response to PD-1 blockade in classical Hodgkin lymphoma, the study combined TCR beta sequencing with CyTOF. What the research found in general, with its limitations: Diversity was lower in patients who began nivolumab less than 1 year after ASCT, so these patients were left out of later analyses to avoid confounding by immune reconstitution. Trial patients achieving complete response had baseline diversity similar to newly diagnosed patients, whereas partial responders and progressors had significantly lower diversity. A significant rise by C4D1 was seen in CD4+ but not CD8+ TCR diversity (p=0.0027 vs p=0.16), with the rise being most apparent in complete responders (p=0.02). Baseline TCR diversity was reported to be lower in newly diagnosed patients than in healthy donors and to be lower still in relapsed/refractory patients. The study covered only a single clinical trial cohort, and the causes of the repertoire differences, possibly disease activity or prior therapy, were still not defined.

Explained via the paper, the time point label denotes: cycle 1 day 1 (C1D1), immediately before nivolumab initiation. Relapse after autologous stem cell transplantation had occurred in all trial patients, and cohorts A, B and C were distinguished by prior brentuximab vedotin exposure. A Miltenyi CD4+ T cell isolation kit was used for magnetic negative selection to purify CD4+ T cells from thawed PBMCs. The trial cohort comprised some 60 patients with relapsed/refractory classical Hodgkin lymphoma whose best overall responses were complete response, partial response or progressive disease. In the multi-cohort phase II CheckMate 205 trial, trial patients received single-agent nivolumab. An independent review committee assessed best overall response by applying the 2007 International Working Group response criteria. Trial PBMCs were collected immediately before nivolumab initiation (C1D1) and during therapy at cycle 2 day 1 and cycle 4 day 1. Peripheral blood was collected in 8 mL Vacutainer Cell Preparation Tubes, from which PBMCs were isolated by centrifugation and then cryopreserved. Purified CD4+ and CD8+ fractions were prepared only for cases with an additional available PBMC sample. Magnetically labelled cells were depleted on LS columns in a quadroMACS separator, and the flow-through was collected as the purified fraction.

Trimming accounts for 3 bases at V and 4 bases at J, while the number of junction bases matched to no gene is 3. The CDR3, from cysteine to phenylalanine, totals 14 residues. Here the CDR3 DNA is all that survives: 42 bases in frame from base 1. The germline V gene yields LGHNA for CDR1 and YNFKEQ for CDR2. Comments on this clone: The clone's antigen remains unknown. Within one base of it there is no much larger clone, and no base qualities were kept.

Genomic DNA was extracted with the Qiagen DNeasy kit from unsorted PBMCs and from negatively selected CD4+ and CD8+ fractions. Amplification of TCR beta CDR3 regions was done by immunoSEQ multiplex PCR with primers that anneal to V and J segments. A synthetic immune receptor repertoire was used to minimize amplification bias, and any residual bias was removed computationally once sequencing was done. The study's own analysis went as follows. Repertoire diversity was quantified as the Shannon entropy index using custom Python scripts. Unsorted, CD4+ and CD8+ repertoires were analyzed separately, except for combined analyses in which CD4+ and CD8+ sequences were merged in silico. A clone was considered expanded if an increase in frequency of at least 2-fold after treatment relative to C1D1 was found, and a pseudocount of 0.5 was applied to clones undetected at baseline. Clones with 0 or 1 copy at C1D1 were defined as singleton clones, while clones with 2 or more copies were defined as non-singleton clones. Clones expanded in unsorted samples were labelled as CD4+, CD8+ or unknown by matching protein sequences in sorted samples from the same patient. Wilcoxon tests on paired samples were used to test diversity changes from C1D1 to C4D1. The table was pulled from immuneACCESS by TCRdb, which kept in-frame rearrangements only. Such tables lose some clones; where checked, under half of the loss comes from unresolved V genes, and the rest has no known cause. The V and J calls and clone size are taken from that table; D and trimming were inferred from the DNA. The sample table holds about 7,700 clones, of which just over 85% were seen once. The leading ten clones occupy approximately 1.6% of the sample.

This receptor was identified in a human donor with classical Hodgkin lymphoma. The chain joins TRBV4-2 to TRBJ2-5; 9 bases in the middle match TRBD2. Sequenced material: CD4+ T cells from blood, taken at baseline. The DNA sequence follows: TGTGCCAGCAGCCACGGACTAGCGAGAGAGACCCAGTACTTC. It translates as CASSHGLARETQYF.